This TCR beta chain is drawn from a study of CD8 T cells in ankylosing spondylitis. Study-level findings and limits: Among TCR beta sequences, a motif of several highly homologous variants appeared characteristic of ankylosing spondylitis blood. Disease-associated clones were reportedly significantly overrepresented in matched ankylosing spondylitis synovial fluid.

In making TCR beta libraries, quantitative 5'-RACE with molecular barcodes was used. In TCRdb, the 5' RACE reads were re-called with MiXCR into one record per CDR3 protein. The table has 250,000 to 400,000 distinct CDR3 sequences, 9.5% to 13% seen once. Turning to this clonotype: Its target is unknown.

This CDR3 has 13 residues. The V end was cut by 3 bases, the J end by 5 bases, with 10 bases between. This chain links TRBV12-3 or TRBV12-4 with TRBJ1-2; weak D call: TRBD1 (6 bases). Sequencing was carried out using blood, either unsorted or a sorted T cell fraction (not recorded which). The sequence was obtained from a female donor with ankylosing spondylitis or in good health (not recorded which). Here the CDR3 DNA reads TGTGCCAGCAGTTTGGGGGCCGGGTATGGCTACACCTTC. The encoded protein is CASSLGAGYGYTF.